This T cell receptor beta chain was captured by sequencing in a study of CD8 T cells in ankylosing spondylitis. Findings of the study overall: Several of the motif variants were reported before in synovial fluid and blood from reactive arthritis. Relatively scarce in peripheral blood, disease-linked clones were CD8+. Blood of patients with ankylosing spondylitis appeared to be characterized by a TCR beta motif of 8 or 9 highly homologous variants.

Library preparation for TCR beta used quantitative 5'-RACE with molecular barcodes. A single record per CDR3 protein comes from TCRdb applying MiXCR to the 5' RACE reads. This repertoire shows fewer than 750,000 distinct CDR3 sequences, under 20% found once; its top ten account for 15% to 20%. The CDR3 runs to 13 residues. Germline values: CDR1 DFQATT, CDR2 SNEGSKA (reference sequence). V gave up 3 bases and J gave up 3 bases; unmatched junction bases: 3. A note on this clonotype: Its antigen is unknown.

The V gene is TRBV20-1, the J gene TRBJ2-7; 9 nucleotides align to TRBD1. The sequencing input was blood, either unsorted or a sorted T cell fraction (not recorded which). The clonotype comes from a male donor with ankylosing spondylitis. The CDR3, as DNA: TGCAGTGCTAGCGCGGGACAGGGCTACGAGCAGTACTTC. Protein sequence: CSASAGQGYEQYF.